The 27 T cell receptor beta chains below come from one sample, sequenced in a study of blood T cell repertoires in COVID-19. Clones were sequenced by immunoSEQ multiplex PCR, and TCRdb holds only the in-frame ones, with some missing. The table includes a few hundred thousand clones, around nine tenths detected once. Sequencing was carried out using PBMCs or T cells enriched from blood (not recorded which). These receptor sequences come from a man aged 40-49 years who had recovered from COVID-19.

DNA of the CDR3: TGCGCCAGCAGCCAAGATTGGGGGGGTCGGTCCGATACGCAGTATTTT. It encodes CASSQDWGGRSDTQYF. The V call is TRBV4-3, the J call TRBJ2-3, with TRBD2 identical over 7 bases. With V trimmed by 0 bases and J by 6 bases, 9 bases remained unmatched. Germline assignment: CDR1 LGHNA and CDR2 YSLEER. This CDR3 contains 16 residues.

The chain recombines TRBV27 with TRBJ2-2; 8 bases match TRBD1. Per the germline V gene, CDR1 is MNHEY and CDR2 is SMNVEV (reference sequence). V dropped 6 bases and J dropped 1; count of bases not matched to a gene: 10. The CDR3 loop spans 17 amino acids. CDR3 protein: CASSPPGQGKNTGELFF. CDR3 DNA: TGTGCCAGCAGCCCCCCTGGACAGGGCAAGAACACCGGGGAGCTGTTTTTT.

The chain combines TRBV2 with TRBJ2-7, with 8 bases matching TRBD2. Trimming took 7 bases from V and 5 from J; bases not matched to a gene: 7. The CDR3 covers 13 residues. Germline assignment: CDR1 SNHLY and CDR2 FYNNEI. The CDR3 reads CASNREGLNEQYF. CDR3 nucleotides: TGTGCCAGCAACCGGGAGGGCCTGAACGAGCAGTACTTC.

The CDR3 loop reads CASSAGSNQPQHF. The CDR3 DNA sequence: TGCGCCAGCAGTGCGGGTAGCAATCAGCCCCAGCATTTT. The chain couples TRBV10-2 to TRBJ1-5; D not resolved. V was clipped by 4 bases and J by 0 bases, with 4 bases between them. Per germline, CDR1 WSHSY and CDR2 SAAADI. CDR3 length: 13 residues.

This chain links TRBV28 with TRBJ2-3; weak D call: TRBD2 (5 bases). The germline V and J ends were trimmed by 7 bases and 0 bases, with 23 bases remaining between them. The CDR3 spans 18 residues. The V gene's germline CDR1 is MDHEN and CDR2 SYDVKM. The CDR3: CASTDPQRSRTSTDTQYF. The CDR3 region has the DNA TGTGCCAGCACTGACCCCCAGCGGTCGAGAACTAGCACAGATACGCAGTATTTT.

This clone has only a few counts. The chain uses TRBV4-1 and TRBJ1-5, with 9 positions matching TRBD1. CDR3 size: 15 residues. Germline V CDR1 and CDR2: MGHRA, YSYEKL. V lost 4 bases to trimming and J lost 4 bases; unmatched junction nucleotides: 5. The CDR3 loop is CASSPPDRGNQPQHF. Here the CDR3 DNA reads TGCGCCAGCAGCCCACCCGACAGGGGGAATCAGCCCCAGCATTTT.

The chain couples TRBV19 to TRBJ2-1; no reliable D call. This CDR3 contains 12 residues. Germline V gene sequence: CDR1 LNHDA, CDR2 SQIVND (reference sequence). Trimming took off 5 bases at V and 5 bases at J, with 7 bases between the two ends. The chain's CDR3 is CASSFLHNEQFF. The CDR3 DNA sequence: TGTGCCAGTAGTTTCCTTCACAATGAGCAGTTCTTC.

The chain is built from TRBV6-5 and TRBJ1-3; D is possibly TRBD1 (5 bases). V was pared by 4 bases and J by 0 bases, with 7 bases between. Germline V CDR1 and CDR2: MNHEY, SVGAGI. CDR3 length: 14 amino acids. The CDR3, as DNA: TGTGCCAGCAGTTCGACAGTCTCTGGAAACACCATATATTTT. Translation gives CASSSTVSGNTIYF.

This chain uses TRBV6-1 with TRBJ1-2; TRBD1 matches 8 bases. This CDR3 is 15 amino acids long. Germline V gene data show CDR1 as MNHNS and CDR2 as SASEGT. The V and J ends lost 2 bases and 2 bases, in that order; junction bases with no gene match: 4. The CDR3 DNA follows: TGTGCCAGCAGTGAACCGGGACAGGAGAACTATGGCTACACCTTC. Protein product: CASSEPGQENYGYTF.

This chain connects TRBV5-1 to TRBJ2-7; the D gene is possibly TRBD1 (7 bases). Trimming stripped 4 bases from V and 3 bases from J, with 11 bases between. This CDR3 region has 13 residues. CDR1 and CDR2 (germline): SGHRS, YFSETQ. CDR3 DNA sequence: TGCGCCAGCAGCGGAGGGGACAGCTACGAGCAGTACTTC. Amino acid sequence: CASSGGDSYEQYF.

The chain has TRBV3-1 (or the pseudogene TRBV3-2) and TRBJ2-1, with a tentative D call TRBD2 (6 bases). This CDR3 comprises 19 residues. V was shortened by 0 bases and J by 3 bases, with 21 bases between the two germline ends. CDR1 LGHDT and CDR2 YNNKEL come from the germline V gene (reference sequence). CDR3 in amino acids: CASSQDRVRRGGNYNEQFF. In DNA, the CDR3 is TGTGCCAGCAGCCAAGACAGGGTCCGACGAGGCGGGAACTACAATGAGCAGTTCTTC.

The chain couples TRBV7-3 to TRBJ2-1; tentatively, D is TRBD2 (7 bases). The CDR3 has 15 residues. Trimming pared 5 bases from V and 7 bases from J, leaving 18 bases between. Germline V gives CDR1 SGHTA, CDR2 FQGTGA. As DNA, the CDR3 is TGTGCCAGCAGCCCCCCAAACGGGGGGCTGAATGAGCAGTTCTTC. Translation gives CASSPPNGGLNEQFF.

In this sample, this clone turned up many times. The rearrangement joins TRBV7-2 to TRBJ1-4; 7 nucleotides align to TRBD1. The CDR3 contains 15 residues. V dropped 0 bases and J dropped 7; count of bases not matched to a gene: 5. From germline, CDR1 is SGHTA and CDR2 FQGNSA. The CDR3 is CASSLADTGVEKLFF. The CDR3 DNA reads as TGTGCCAGCAGCTTAGCGGATACAGGGGTTGAAAAACTGTTTTTT.

This clone was observed a few times. J is TRBJ1-1 and V is TRBV7-8; TRBD1 matches 8 bases. The CDR3 has 16 residues. The V gene's germline CDR1 is SGHVS and CDR2 FQNEAQ. J gave up 0 bases and V 5 bases, and 8 bases lay outside the gene matches. The CDR3 DNA reads as TGTGCCAGCAGCCCAAAGGGACAGGACCTGAACACTGAAGCTTTCTTT. Translating gives CASSPKGQDLNTEAFF. Complete variable domain (other parts from reference TRBV7-8 and TRBJ1-1): GAGVSQSPRYKVAKRGQDVALRCDPISGHVSLFWYQQALGQGPEFLTYFQNEAQLDKSGLPSDRFFAERPEGSVSTLKIQRTQQEDSAVYLCASSPKGQDLNTEAFFGQGTRLTVV.

V is TRBV15 and J is TRBJ2-7; D is perhaps TRBD1 (6 bases). Per germline, CDR1 LNHNV and CDR2 YYDKDF (reference sequence). The V end lost 0 bases, the J end lost 4 bases, and 13 bases lay between the germline ends. This CDR3 contains 15 residues. CDR3 loop: CATSRDTGSGYEQYF. The CDR3 bases are TGTGCCACCAGCAGAGATACAGGGTCCGGGTACGAGCAGTACTTC.

The gene calls are TRBV9 and TRBJ1-5, with 8 bases that match TRBD1. This CDR3 region has 14 residues. CDR1 is SGDLS and CDR2 is YYNGEE in the germline V gene. After removal of 2 bases from V and 6 bases from J, the junction contained 4 bases not matched to a gene. In nucleotides, the CDR3 is TGTGCCAGCAGCGTGTCAGGGGGCACTCAGCCCCAGCATTTT. It specifies CASSVSGGTQPQHF.

V usage is TRBV27 and J usage is TRBJ1-2, with a possible D match to TRBD1 (6 bases). The germline V and J ends were trimmed by 2 bases and 0 bases, with 16 bases remaining between them. The CDR3 sequence is 17 residues long. Germline CDR1 is MNHEY and CDR2 is SMNVEV (reference sequence). The CDR3 DNA is TGTGCCAGCAGTTTAGTTCGACAGGTTTTAGCTAACTATGGCTACACCTTC. Its protein product is CASSLVRQVLANYGYTF.

The chain uses TRBV15 and TRBJ2-3; possible D gene TRBD1, 5 bases. Germline V gene data show CDR1 as LNHNV and CDR2 as YYDKDF (reference sequence). This CDR3 is 14 amino acids long. V was pared by 2 bases and J by 4 bases, with 10 bases between. The CDR3 nucleotides are TGTGCCACCAGCAGACAGGGTGGCGCAGATACGCAGTATTTT. It translates to CATSRQGGADTQYF.

The chain combines TRBV7-3 with TRBJ2-4; tentative D call: TRBD1 (5 bases). The CDR3 has 17 residues. Germline V lookup: CDR1 SGHTA, CDR2 FQGTGA. Deletions cut 0 bases from V and 0 bases from J, with 12 bases between. The CDR3 is CASSLTKWGLAKNIQYF. The CDR3 bases are TGTGCCAGCAGCTTAACTAAGTGGGGCCTAGCCAAAAACATTCAGTACTTC.

This rearrangement joins TRBV2 to TRBJ2-5, with 8 positions matching TRBD1. Germline V gene data show CDR1 as SNHLY and CDR2 as FYNNEI. The CDR3 is made up of 14 amino acids. The V segment lost 2 bases and the J segment 5 bases; nucleotides outside the gene matches: 4. The CDR3 DNA follows: TGTGCCAGCAGTGAAAGACAGGGGAGGGAGACCCAGTACTTC. It codes for CASSERQGRETQYF.

V gene TRBV9 combines with J gene TRBJ2-1, with D possibly being TRBD2 (5 bases). CDR1 is SGDLS, CDR2 YYNGEE, per germline. Trimming shortened V by 0 bases and J by 2 bases, and 9 bases separated the two germline ends. This CDR3 spans 15 amino acids. CDR3 coding DNA: TGTGCCAGCAGCGTAGGTGGACTTGCCTACAATGAGCAGTTCTTC. It encodes CASSVGGLAYNEQFF.

The rearrangement uses TRBV7-8 and TRBJ2-5; D is undetermined. Looked up from germline, CDR1 is SGHVS and CDR2 is FQNEAQ. Trimming stripped 4 bases from V and 5 bases from J, with 8 bases between. The CDR3 consists of 12 residues. The CDR3 loop reads CASSSSGETQYF. CDR3 bases: TGTGCCAGCAGCTCCTCCGGGGAGACCCAGTACTTC.

V usage is TRBV7-2 and J usage is TRBJ2-1; 8 bases map to TRBD2. Germline V gene lookup returns CDR1 SGHTA and CDR2 FQGNSA. The V gene end was trimmed by 2 bases and the J gene end by 0 bases; junction bases not matched to a gene: 12. The CDR3 is 19 amino acids. The CDR3 here is CASSLYSGPLAASYNEQFF. For the CDR3, the DNA is TGTGCCAGCAGCTTATATTCGGGACCACTAGCGGCCTCCTACAATGAGCAGTTCTTC.

The chain has TRBV27 and TRBJ1-1, with a tentative D call TRBD1 (6 bases). Trimming left V 5 bases short and J 3 bases short, with 10 bases between. This CDR3 is 13 amino acids long. Germline V CDR1 and CDR2: MNHEY, SMNVEV (reference sequence). The CDR3 protein is CASSTQGYTEAFF. The CDR3 coding sequence is TGTGCCAGCAGTACCCAGGGGTACACTGAAGCTTTCTTT.

The chain recombines TRBV7-9 with TRBJ2-7, with 7 bases that match TRBD1. This CDR3 contains 15 residues. V was clipped by 5 bases and J by 0 bases; unmatched bases: 7. Germline CDR1 SEHNR, CDR2 FQNEAQ (reference sequence). Written as DNA, the CDR3 is TGTGCCAGCAGCCCGTGGGACAGAAGCTCCTACGAGCAGTACTTC. Its translation is CASSPWDRSSYEQYF.

This clone occurred a few times. The CDR3 sequence is CASSDLALAGRTDTQYF. Here the CDR3 DNA reads TGTGCCAGCAGCGACCTAGCACTAGCGGGGCGCACAGATACGCAGTATTTT. The V gene is TRBV7-2, the J gene TRBJ2-3; 10 nucleotides agree with TRBD2. Looked up from germline, CDR1 is SGHTA and CDR2 is FQGNSA. This CDR3 is built from 17 residues. V dropped 5 bases and J dropped 1; count of bases not matched to a gene: 9.

Written as DNA, the CDR3 is TGTGCCTTAGGACAGGGGGCGCCCGGGGAGCTGTTTTTT. Its protein is CALGQGAPGELFF. The chain combines TRBV5-4 with TRBJ2-2, with 11 bases fitting TRBD1. The CDR3 runs 13 residues. CDR1 and CDR2 (germline): SGHNT, YYREEE (reference sequence). Losses at the gene ends were 10 bases for V and 6 bases for J; bases not matched to a gene: 5.